This TCR beta chain was captured in a study of regulatory T cells in long-lasting Graves disease. Time point described: persistent/refractory GD, antithyroid drugs over 5 years with positive TRAb. PBMC-derived RNA was used for the TCR library. This clonotype was observed a few times. CDR3 length: 15 amino acids. Germline trimming cut 5 bases from V and 8 bases from J; bases unmatched to any gene: 14. Germline V gives CDR1 SGHTA, CDR2 FQGTGA. Arm-PCR of CDR3 regions and iRepertoire HTBI primers were used to build TCR beta libraries. TCRdb called the multiplex PCR reads again in MiXCR, with one record for every CDR3 protein. The table has a few hundred thousand distinct CDR3 sequences, about a fifth seen once; the top ten hold about 7%.

The TCR sequence derives from a female donor with Graves disease. The chain couples TRBV7-3 to TRBJ1-2; 7 bases align to TRBD1. Sequenced here: peripheral blood mononuclear cells (PBMCs), sampled when the disease was refractory, from a patient treated with antithyroid drugs. CDR3 nucleotide sequence: TGTGCCAGCAGCCCATTCGGGACAGACGTATTCGGCTACACCTTC. Translated, it gives CASSPFGTDVFGYTF.